These 25 T cell receptor beta chains were all obtained from the same sample, sequenced in a study of lymphopenia after photon versus proton radiotherapy. Profiling relied on immunoSEQ multiplex PCR, and the TCRdb table lists in-frame clones only, not all of them. The sample carries about 35,000 clones, around nine tenths recorded once. The starting material was peripheral blood, obtained from a patient treated with photon-based radiotherapy. The receptor source for this set is a man between 60 and 75 years old with cholangiocarcinoma.

For the CDR3, the DNA is TGTGCCAGCAGTGAAAGCGGGGGCTACTACAATGAGCAGTTCTTC. It is translated as CASSESGGYYNEQFF. The V and J genes are TRBV6-1 and TRBJ2-1; TRBD2 agrees at 8 bases. The CDR3 length is 15 residues. In germline, CDR1 is MNHNS, CDR2 SASEGT. V shed 2 bases, J shed 3 bases, and the junction held 3 bases outside the gene matches.

The chain has TRBV5-1 and TRBJ2-5; perhaps TRBD1 as D (6 bases). Germline CDR1 SGHRS, CDR2 YFSETQ. This CDR3 region has 13 residues. V gave up 4 bases and J gave up 2 bases, with 9 bases separating them. The DNA for the CDR3 is TGCGCCAGCAGCCCTACAGGGCAAGAGACCCAGTACTTC. This gives the protein CASSPTGQETQYF.

This chain links TRBV29-1 with TRBJ1-5; D unresolved. CDR1 and CDR2 (germline): SQVTM, ANQGSEA. This CDR3 is built from 12 residues. Between the trimmed V and J ends, which lost 2 bases and 6 bases, there was a span of 8 bases. DNA for the CDR3: TGCAGCGTTGAAAGGGTTGGTCAGCCCCAGCATTTT. Its protein is CSVERVGQPQHF.

The chain couples TRBV19 to TRBJ2-1; D possibly matches TRBD1 or TRBD2 (5 bases each). V dropped 1 base and J dropped 5 bases, with 12 bases sitting between them. CDR1 LNHDA and CDR2 SQIVND come from the germline V gene (reference sequence). The CDR3 totals 15 residues. CDR3 coding DNA: TGTGCCAGTAGTATAGTGGGGGAATCGGACAATGAGCAGTTCTTC. Translation: CASSIVGESDNEQFF.

This clone has just one count. J is TRBJ2-6 and V is TRBV27; a weak D match, TRBD1 (6 bases). V was trimmed by 5 bases and J by 0 bases, leaving 20 bases between them. The CDR3 runs 19 residues. Germline CDR1 MNHEY, CDR2 SMNVEV (reference sequence). The CDR3 DNA sequence: TGTGCCAGCAGTCTTCTAGGGGACAATCCCTCCTCTGGGGCCAACGTCCTGACTTTC. Protein: CASSLLGDNPSSGANVLTF.

In DNA, the CDR3 is TGTGCCAGCAGCTTAGGTGGAAATACGCAGTATTTT. Translated: CASSLGGNTQYF. The chain uses TRBV7-2 and TRBJ2-3; D uncertain. CDR3 length: 12 residues. CDR1 is SGHTA and CDR2 is FQGNSA in the germline V gene. V was shortened by 1 base and J by 7 bases, with 6 bases between the two germline ends. Based on the CDR3 plus reference TRBV7-2 and TRBJ2-3, the full variable domain is GAGVSQSPSNKVTEKGKDVELRCDPISGHTALYWYRQSLGQGLEFLIYFQGNSAPDKSGLPSDRFSAERTGGSVSTLTIQRTQQEDSAVYLCASSLGGNTQYFGPGTRLTVL.

The CDR3 nucleotides read TGCGCCAGCAGCTTGTGGCGGGGGGACACAGATACGCAGTATTTT. It codes for CASSLWRGDTDTQYF. The chain couples TRBV5-1 to TRBJ2-3; 8 bases map to TRBD2. The CDR3 is 15 residues long. Germline CDR1 and CDR2: SGHRS and YFSETQ. The ends lost 1 base at V and 2 bases at J; junction bases unmatched: 3.

V gene TRBV28 combines with J gene TRBJ2-1, with 9 bases that match TRBD2. CDR3 length equals 15 residues. Germline CDR1 reads MDHEN; CDR2 reads SYDVKM. The ends lost 2 bases at V and 4 bases at J; junction bases unmatched: 3. The CDR3 here is CASSLGGGVYNEQFF. CDR3 DNA sequence: TGTGCCAGCAGTTTAGGCGGGGGGGTATACAATGAGCAGTTCTTC. The entire variable domain, with the rest obtained from reference TRBV28 and TRBJ2-1, is as follows: DVKVTQSSRYLVKRTGEKVFLECVQDMDHENMFWYRQDPGLGLRLIYFSYDVKMKEKGDIPEGYSVSREKKERFSLILESASTNQTSMYLCASSLGGGVYNEQFFGPGTRLTVL.

This clone came up once. V usage is TRBV5-1 and J usage is TRBJ1-4, with 11 bases matching TRBD1. V was pared by 4 bases and J by 2 bases, with 13 bases of the junction left unmatched. The germline gives CDR1 SGHRS, CDR2 YFSETQ. The CDR3 is 19 residues long. Here the CDR3 DNA reads TGCGCCAGCAGCCCCACTCCGGGACAGGGGGTTCAGACTAATGAAAAACTGTTTTTT. This codes for CASSPTPGQGVQTNEKLFF.

This clone was seen a single time. The genes are TRBV6-6 and TRBJ1-4, with no clear D. The V gene lost 5 bases and the J gene lost 4 bases, with 8 bases spanning the gap. The CDR3 is made up of 13 amino acids. The V gene's germline CDR1 is MNHNY and CDR2 SVGAGI (reference sequence). CDR3 region: CASSTHINEKLFF. In DNA, the CDR3 is TGTGCCAGCAGTACGCATATTAATGAAAAACTGTTTTTT.

This clone showed up just once. The rearrangement uses TRBV18 and TRBJ2-7, with a weak D call TRBD1 (6 bases). The CDR3 is 14 residues long. Germline CDR1 is KGHSH and CDR2 is LQKENI. The ends were cut back, 4 bases at V and 3 bases at J, with 13 bases in the middle. CDR3 in amino acids: CASSRGDTDYEQYF. The CDR3 DNA reads TGTGCCAGCTCACGTGGGGACACGGACTACGAGCAGTACTTC.

This chain joins TRBV5-6 and TRBJ1-5; maybe TRBD1 (5 bases). Germline V gene sequence: CDR1 SGHDT, CDR2 YYEEEE. The CDR3 is made up of 16 amino acids. V was shortened by 3 bases and J by 6 bases, with 19 bases between the two germline ends. CDR3 sequence reads: CASSSPYRGVGQPQHF. In DNA, the CDR3 is TGTGCCAGCAGCTCCCCCTACAGAGGGGTAGGTCAGCCCCAGCATTTT.

V and J are TRBV5-4 and TRBJ1-1; tentatively, D is TRBD1 (5 bases). The germline V gene has CDR1 SGHNT and CDR2 YYREEE (reference sequence). Trimming removed 2 bases at V and 1 base at J, with 9 bases between. The CDR3 covers 14 residues. The CDR3 region has the DNA TGTGCCAGCAGCTTATGGGGGGAGAACACTGAAGCTTTCTTT. Amino acids: CASSLWGENTEAFF.

The rearrangement uses TRBV28 and TRBJ2-1; D ambiguous. The CDR3 is made up of 11 amino acids. The V gene lost 7 bases and the J gene lost 9 bases, with 10 bases spanning the gap. The germline CDR1 and CDR2 sequences are MDHEN and SYDVKM. The CDR3 region is CASMGWGEQFF. The CDR3 DNA reads as TGTGCCAGCATGGGGTGGGGTGAGCAGTTCTTC.

The J gene is TRBJ1-4, the V gene TRBV18; a weak D match, TRBD1 (5 bases). The CDR3 covers 17 residues. V was trimmed by 1 base and J by 0 bases, leaving 12 bases between them. The germline V gene has CDR1 KGHSH and CDR2 LQKENI. In DNA, the CDR3 is TGTGCCAGCTCACCACTCGACCGGGACTCAACTAATGAAAAACTGTTTTTT. Its protein product is CASSPLDRDSTNEKLFF. Full variable domain (remainder filled in from reference TRBV18 and TRBJ1-4): NAGVMQNPRHLVRRRGQEARLRCSPMKGHSHVYWYRQLPEEGLKFMVYLQKENIIDESGMPKERFSAEFPKEGPSILRIQQVVRGDSAAYFCASSPLDRDSTNEKLFFGSGTQLSVL.

The V call is TRBV28, the J call TRBJ1-2; D is unresolved. CDR3 length equals 14 residues. Germline V gives CDR1 MDHEN, CDR2 SYDVKM. V lost 6 bases, J lost 4 bases, and 15 bases lay in between. For the CDR3, the DNA is TGTGCCAGCAGCCGAACCAACCGCGGCTATGGCTACACCTTC. Translating it yields CASSRTNRGYGYTF.

The chain joins TRBV7-2 to TRBJ2-1, with TRBD1 matching over 12 bases. In germline, CDR1 is SGHTA, CDR2 FQGNSA. V was pared by 1 base and J by 4 bases, with 8 bases of the junction left unmatched. This CDR3 has 18 residues. The chain's CDR3 is CASSLGVGTGGFYNEQFF. CDR3 nucleotides: TGTGCCAGCAGCTTAGGTGTTGGGACAGGGGGCTTTTACAATGAGCAGTTCTTC.

The chain recombines TRBV6-5 with TRBJ2-3; D possibly corresponds to TRBD2 (5 bases). Looked up from germline, CDR1 is MNHEY and CDR2 is SVGAGI. V was shortened by 5 bases and J by 3 bases, with 9 bases between the two germline ends. The CDR3 is 13 residues long. The CDR3 nucleotides read TGTGCCAGCAGTCTGCGGGCAACAGATACGCAGTATTTT. The encoded protein is CASSLRATDTQYF.

CDR3 region: CSVVGGPDTQYF. CDR3 in DNA: TGCAGCGTTGTTGGGGGACCAGATACGCAGTATTTT. The V and J genes are TRBV29-1 and TRBJ2-3; D possibly matches TRBD1 or TRBD2 (5 bases each). The V gene's germline CDR1 is SQVTM and CDR2 ANQGSEA. Trimming removed 4 bases at V and 4 bases at J, with 9 bases between. The CDR3 loop spans 12 amino acids.

This sequence joins TRBV7-2 and TRBJ1-6, with D perhaps matching TRBD1 (5 bases). Germline V gene lookup returns CDR1 SGHTA and CDR2 FQGNSA. V was trimmed by 5 bases and J by 5 bases, leaving 13 bases between them. This CDR3 is 15 amino acids long. The CDR3: CASSLGGANNSPLHF. The CDR3 DNA is TGTGCCAGCAGCCTGGGGGGTGCAAATAATTCACCCCTCCACTTT.

This clone was observed a single time. The rearrangement links TRBV27 to TRBJ2-7; D gene uncertain. Trimming pared 9 bases from V and 1 base from J, leaving 1 base between. Germline V gene sequence: CDR1 MNHEY, CDR2 SMNVEV (reference sequence). The CDR3 covers 9 residues. CDR3 nucleotides: TGTGCCAGTTCCTACGAGCAGTACTTC. Protein product: CASSYEQYF.

J is TRBJ2-7 and V is TRBV5-4; D is perhaps TRBD1 or TRBD2 (5 bases each). Trimming cost V 2 bases and J 0 bases, with 12 bases left between them. Germline CDR1 SGHNT, CDR2 YYREEE (reference sequence). This CDR3 region has 15 residues. The CDR3 loop is CASSFLGASSYEQYF. CDR3 nucleotide sequence: TGTGCCAGCAGCTTCCTCGGGGCGAGCTCCTACGAGCAGTACTTC.

DNA of the CDR3: TGTGCCAGCTCACCACCTAGAGGAGGACCGGGTTTCATCACTGTAGGCTACACCTTC. Translation gives CASSPPRGGPGFITVGYTF. The rearrangement links TRBV18 to TRBJ1-2; D remains unclear. The CDR3 loop spans 19 amino acids. V lost 0 bases to trimming and J lost 8 bases, with 28 bases between them. Germline assignment: CDR1 KGHSH and CDR2 LQKENI.

This rearrangement joins TRBV7-9 to TRBJ2-5, with D possibly TRBD2 on 6 matching bases. The CDR3 runs to 14 residues. Germline values: CDR1 SEHNR, CDR2 FQNEAQ (reference sequence). With 5 bases removed from V and 5 bases from J, the gap between germline ends came to 15 bases. CDR3 in DNA: TGTGCCAGCAGCCCAGCGGAGGGGACCGAGACCCAGTACTTC. Translation: CASSPAEGTETQYF. Complete variable domain (other parts from reference TRBV7-9 and TRBJ2-5): DTGVSQNPRHKITKRGQNVTFRCDPISEHNRLYWYRQTLGQGPEFLTYFQNEAQLEKSRLLSDRFSAERPKGSFSTLEIQRTEQGDSAMYLCASSPAEGTETQYFGPGTRLLVL.

This clone has more than one count but fewer than ten. The rearrangement links TRBV2 to TRBJ1-6; possibly TRBD1 for D (5 bases). Germline CDR1 SNHLY, CDR2 FYNNEI. The CDR3 covers 14 residues. V was clipped by 6 bases and J by 9 bases, with 15 bases between them. This chain's CDR3 is CASSPTGEGSPLHF. The CDR3 region has the DNA TGTGCCAGCAGCCCCACGGGGGAGGGTTCACCCCTCCACTTT.